The source of this T cell receptor beta chain is a study of blood T cell repertoires in COVID-19. Across about two dozen US areas, participants ranged in age from about 18 to 100 years. Libraries were prepared by immunoSEQ multiplex PCR; TCRdb keeps only in-frame clonotypes and omits some of them. The profile shows approximately 490,000 clones, more than 85% of them singletons. After removal of 2 bases from V and 4 bases from J, the junction contained 9 bases not matched to a gene. CDR3 length: 19 amino acids. Germline V gene data show CDR1 as MGHRA and CDR2 as YSYEKL. This receptor was obtained from an older woman who had recovered from COVID-19. Sequenced input: PBMCs or T cells enriched from blood (not recorded which). The rearrangement joins TRBV4-1 to TRBJ2-2; 14 bases fit TRBD2. As DNA, the CDR3 is TGCGCCAGCAGCCAACAACGACTAGCGGGGGGGCTAGGCACCGGGGAGCTGTTTTTT. It encodes CASSQQRLAGGLGTGELFF.